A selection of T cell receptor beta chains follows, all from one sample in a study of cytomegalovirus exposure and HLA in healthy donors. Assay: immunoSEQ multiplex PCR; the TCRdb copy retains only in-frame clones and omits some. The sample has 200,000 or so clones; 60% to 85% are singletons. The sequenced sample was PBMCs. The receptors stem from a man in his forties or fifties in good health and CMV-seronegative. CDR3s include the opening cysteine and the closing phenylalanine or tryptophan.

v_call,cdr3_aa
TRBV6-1,CASSVDRGPNTEAFF
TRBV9,CASRPTGTSDPPTGELFF
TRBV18,CASSPVPHMRGTEETQYF
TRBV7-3,CASSSLATRTYNEQFF
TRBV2,CASRPGQASNEKLFF
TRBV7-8,CASSLGQGMEPQHF
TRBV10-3,CAISESRENNQPQHF
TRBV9,CASSVEASGPTDTQYF
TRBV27,CASSPPGQGPHEQYF
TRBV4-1,CASSSNPGQGARRPEAFF
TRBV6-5,CASSYSLDRVYEQYF
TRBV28,CASDLQGFLNQPQHF
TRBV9,CASSAAGGLETQYF
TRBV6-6,CASSQDRGATEAFF
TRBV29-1,CSVVLADYNEQFF
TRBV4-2,CASSQDPDRASWNEKLFF
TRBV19,CASSQRATGDGYTF
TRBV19,CASSIGTAYEQYF
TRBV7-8,CASSLAAPGYGYTF
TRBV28,CASGLRGSYNEQFF
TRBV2,CASSEASGVPQETQYF
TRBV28,CASSPVTVGNTIYF
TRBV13,CASSFRQSSSYEQYF
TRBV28,CASSQHGTTFSEQYF
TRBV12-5,CASGTAQQEQYF
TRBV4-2,CASSQGWGQEQYF
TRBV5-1,CASSLASGSWNEQFF